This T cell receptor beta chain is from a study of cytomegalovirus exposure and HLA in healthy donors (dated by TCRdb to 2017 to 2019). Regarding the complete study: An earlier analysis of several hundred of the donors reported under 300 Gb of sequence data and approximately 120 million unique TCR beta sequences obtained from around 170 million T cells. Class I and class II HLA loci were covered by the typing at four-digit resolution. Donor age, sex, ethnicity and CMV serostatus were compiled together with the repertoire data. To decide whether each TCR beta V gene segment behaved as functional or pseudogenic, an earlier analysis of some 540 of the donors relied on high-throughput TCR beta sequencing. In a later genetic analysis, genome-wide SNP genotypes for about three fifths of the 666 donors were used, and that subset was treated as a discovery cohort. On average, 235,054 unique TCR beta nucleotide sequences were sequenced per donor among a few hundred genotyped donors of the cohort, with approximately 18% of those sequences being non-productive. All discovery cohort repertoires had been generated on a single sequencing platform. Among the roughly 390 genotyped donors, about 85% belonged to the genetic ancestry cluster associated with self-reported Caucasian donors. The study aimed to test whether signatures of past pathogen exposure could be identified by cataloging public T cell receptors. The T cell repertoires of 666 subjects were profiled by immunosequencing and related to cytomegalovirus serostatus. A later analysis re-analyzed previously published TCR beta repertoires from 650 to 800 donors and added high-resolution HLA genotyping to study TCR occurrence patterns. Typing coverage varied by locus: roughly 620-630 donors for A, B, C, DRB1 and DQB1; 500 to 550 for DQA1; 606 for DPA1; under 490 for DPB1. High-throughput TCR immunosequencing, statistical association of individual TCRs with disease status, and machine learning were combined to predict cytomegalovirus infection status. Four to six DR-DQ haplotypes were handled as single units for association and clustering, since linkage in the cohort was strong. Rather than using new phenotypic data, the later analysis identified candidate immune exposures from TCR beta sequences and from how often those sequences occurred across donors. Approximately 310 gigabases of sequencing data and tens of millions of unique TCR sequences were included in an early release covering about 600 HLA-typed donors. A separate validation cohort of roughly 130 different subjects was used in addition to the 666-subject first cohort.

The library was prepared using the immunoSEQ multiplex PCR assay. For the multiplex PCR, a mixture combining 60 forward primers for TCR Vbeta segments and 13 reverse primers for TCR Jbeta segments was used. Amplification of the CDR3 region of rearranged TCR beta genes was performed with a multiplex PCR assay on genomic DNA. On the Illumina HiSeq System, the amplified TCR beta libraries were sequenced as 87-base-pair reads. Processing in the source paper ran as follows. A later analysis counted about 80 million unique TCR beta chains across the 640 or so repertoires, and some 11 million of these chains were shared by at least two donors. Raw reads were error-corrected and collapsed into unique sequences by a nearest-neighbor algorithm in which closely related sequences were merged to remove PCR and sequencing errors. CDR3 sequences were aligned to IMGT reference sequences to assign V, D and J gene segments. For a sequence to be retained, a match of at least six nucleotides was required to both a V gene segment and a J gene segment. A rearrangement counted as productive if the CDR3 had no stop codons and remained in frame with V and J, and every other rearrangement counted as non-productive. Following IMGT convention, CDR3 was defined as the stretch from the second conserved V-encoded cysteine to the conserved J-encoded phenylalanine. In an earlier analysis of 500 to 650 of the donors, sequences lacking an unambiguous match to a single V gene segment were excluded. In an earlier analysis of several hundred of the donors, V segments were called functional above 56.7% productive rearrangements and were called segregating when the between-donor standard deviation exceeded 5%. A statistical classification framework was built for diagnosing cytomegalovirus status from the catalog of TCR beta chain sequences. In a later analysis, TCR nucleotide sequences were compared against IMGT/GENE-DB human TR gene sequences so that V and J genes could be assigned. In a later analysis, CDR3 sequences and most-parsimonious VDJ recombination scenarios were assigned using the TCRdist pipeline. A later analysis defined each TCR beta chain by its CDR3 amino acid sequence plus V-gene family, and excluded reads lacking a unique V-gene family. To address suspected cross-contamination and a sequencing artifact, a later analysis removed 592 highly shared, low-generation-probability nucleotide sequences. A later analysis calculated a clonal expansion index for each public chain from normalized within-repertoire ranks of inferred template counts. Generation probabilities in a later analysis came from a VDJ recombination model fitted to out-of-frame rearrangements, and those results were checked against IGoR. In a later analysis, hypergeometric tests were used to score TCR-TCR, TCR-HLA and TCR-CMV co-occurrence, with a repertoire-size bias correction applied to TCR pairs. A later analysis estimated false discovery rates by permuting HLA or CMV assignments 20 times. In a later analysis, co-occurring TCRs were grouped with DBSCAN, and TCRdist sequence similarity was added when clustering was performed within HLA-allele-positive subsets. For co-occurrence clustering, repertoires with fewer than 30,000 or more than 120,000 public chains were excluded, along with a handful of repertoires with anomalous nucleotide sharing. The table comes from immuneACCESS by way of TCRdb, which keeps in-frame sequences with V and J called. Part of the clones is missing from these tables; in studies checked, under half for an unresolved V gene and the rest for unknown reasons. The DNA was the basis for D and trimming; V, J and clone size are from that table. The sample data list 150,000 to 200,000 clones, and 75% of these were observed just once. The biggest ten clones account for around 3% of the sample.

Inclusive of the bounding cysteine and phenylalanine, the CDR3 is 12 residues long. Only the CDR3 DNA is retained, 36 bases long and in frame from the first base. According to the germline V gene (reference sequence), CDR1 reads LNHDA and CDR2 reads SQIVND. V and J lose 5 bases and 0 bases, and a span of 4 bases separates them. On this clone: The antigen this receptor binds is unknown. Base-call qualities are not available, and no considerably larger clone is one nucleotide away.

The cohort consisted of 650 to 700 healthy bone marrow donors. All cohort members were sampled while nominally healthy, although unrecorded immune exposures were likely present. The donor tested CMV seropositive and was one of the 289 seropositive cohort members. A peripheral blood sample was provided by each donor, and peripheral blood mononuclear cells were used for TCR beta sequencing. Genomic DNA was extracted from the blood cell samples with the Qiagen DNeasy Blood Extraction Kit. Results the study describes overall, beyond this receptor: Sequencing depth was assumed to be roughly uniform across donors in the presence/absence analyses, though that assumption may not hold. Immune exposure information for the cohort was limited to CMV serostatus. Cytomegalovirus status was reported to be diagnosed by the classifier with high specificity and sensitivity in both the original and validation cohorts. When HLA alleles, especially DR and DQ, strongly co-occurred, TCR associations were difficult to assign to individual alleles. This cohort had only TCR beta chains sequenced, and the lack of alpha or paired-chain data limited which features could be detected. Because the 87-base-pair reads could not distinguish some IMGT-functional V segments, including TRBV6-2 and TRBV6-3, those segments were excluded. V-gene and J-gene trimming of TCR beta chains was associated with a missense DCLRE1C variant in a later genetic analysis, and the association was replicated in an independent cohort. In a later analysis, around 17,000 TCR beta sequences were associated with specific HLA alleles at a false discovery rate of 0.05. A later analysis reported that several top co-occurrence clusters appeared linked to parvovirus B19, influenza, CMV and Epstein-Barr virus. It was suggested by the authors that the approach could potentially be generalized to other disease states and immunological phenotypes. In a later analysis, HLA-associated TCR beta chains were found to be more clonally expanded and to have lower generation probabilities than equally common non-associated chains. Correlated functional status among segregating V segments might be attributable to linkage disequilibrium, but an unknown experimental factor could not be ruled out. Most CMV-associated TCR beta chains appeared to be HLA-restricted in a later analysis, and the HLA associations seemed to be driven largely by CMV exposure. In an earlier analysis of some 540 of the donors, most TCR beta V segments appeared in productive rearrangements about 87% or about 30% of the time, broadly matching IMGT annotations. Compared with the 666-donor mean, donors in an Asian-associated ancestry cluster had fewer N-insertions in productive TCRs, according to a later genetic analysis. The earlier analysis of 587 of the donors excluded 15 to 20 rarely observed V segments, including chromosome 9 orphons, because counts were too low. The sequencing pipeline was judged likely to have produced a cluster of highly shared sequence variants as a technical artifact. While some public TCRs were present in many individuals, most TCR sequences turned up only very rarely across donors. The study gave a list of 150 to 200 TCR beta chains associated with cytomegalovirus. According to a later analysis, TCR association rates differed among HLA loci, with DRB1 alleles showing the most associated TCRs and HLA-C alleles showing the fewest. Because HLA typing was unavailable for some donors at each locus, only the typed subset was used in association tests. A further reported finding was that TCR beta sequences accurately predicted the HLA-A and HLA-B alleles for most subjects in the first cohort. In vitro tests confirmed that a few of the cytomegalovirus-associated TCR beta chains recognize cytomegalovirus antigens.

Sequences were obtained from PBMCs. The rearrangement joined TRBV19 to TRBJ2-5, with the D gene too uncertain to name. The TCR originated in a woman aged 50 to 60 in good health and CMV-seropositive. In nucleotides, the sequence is TGTGCCAGTAGTGACTACCAAGAGACCCAGTACTTC. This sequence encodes CASSDYQETQYF.